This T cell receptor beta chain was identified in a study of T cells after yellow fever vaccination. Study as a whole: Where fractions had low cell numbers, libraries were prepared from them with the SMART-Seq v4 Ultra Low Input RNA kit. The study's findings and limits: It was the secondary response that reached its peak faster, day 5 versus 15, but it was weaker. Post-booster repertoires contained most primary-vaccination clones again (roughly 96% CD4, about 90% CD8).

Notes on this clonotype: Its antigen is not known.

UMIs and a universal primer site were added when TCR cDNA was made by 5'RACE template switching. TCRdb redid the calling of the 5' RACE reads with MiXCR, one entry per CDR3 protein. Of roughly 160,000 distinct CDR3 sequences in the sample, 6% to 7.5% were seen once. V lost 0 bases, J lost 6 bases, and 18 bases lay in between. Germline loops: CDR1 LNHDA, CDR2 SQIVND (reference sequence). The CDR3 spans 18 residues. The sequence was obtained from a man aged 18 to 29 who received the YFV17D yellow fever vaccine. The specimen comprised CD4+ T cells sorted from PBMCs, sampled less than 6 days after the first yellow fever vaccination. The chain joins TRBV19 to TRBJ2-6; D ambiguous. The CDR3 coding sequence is TGTGCCAGTAGTATAGATTTGACAACTCCTCCTCTGGCCAACGTCCTGACTTTC. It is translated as CASSIDLTTPPLANVLTF.